Listed below are T cell receptor beta chains from one sample, sequenced in a study of chemoradiotherapy in HPV16-positive cancers. Using immunoSEQ multiplex PCR, the repertoire was profiled, and TCRdb retains in-frame clones only, with some absent. Of 9,500 to 15,000 clones detected, around 73% appear once; the ten largest clones hold approximately 0.97%. The specimen was collected from a patient who underwent chemoradiotherapy. Source of these receptors: a human donor with HPV-associated anogenital cancer. CDR3s include the opening cysteine and the closing phenylalanine or tryptophan. The order of the fields is CDR3 length, V gene, CDR3 protein.

len: 14; v_gene: TRBV15; CDR3aa: CATSGRDGQETQYF
len: 14; v_gene: TRBV15; CDR3aa: CATSRGTGAYEQYF
len: 17; v_gene: TRBV9; CDR3aa: CASIEGGGGIGNQPQHF
len: 16; v_gene: TRBV9; CDR3aa: CASSVPSIFMTGELFF
len: 15; v_gene: TRBV27; CDR3aa: CASSLLPPTNEKLFF
len: 15; v_gene: TRBV5-4; CDR3aa: CASEGDRDGTGELFF
len: 20; v_gene: TRBV4-2; CDR3aa: CASSQITGLAGASSYNEQFF
len: 14; v_gene: TRBV5-4; CDR3aa: CASNKQGAGTEAFF
len: 14; v_gene: TRBV5-1; CDR3aa: CASSLVIQGPGYTF
len: 16; v_gene: TRBV6-7; CDR3aa: CASSYSGQGTNNEQFF
len: 15; v_gene: TRBV6-1; CDR3aa: CASSESGTRSYEQYF
len: 16; v_gene: TRBV7-6; CDR3aa: CASSDLQGGGQETQYF
len: 14; v_gene: TRBV27; CDR3aa: CASSPNGGGNGYTF
len: 15; v_gene: TRBV19; CDR3aa: CASRPTGASNYGYTF
len: 14; v_gene: TRBV7-9; CDR3aa: CASSMGTGGNTIYF
len: 15; v_gene: TRBV21-1; CDR3aa: CASSARTGTNEKLFF
len: 15; v_gene: TRBV9; CDR3aa: CASSVTGVGNTEAFF
len: 14; v_gene: TRBV30; CDR3aa: CAWSVGRGNQPQHF
len: 14; v_gene: TRBV7-2; CDR3aa: CASSLEGGGEKLFF
len: 13; v_gene: TRBV19; CDR3aa: CASSIGGGSPLHF
len: 14; v_gene: TRBV5-4; CDR3aa: CASSPGQGTDTQYF
len: 15; v_gene: TRBV7-9; CDR3aa: CASSSGQGGGETQYF